The 8 T cell receptor beta chains presented below share a single source sample, sequenced in a study of Ad26.COV2.S vaccination and SARS-CoV-2 variants. Described treatment: some 20 received Ad26.COV2.S at low or high dose, single or two shots; 5 received placebo; per-sample allocation not given. Sampling occurred on day 63 after the first vaccine or placebo injection. Method: immunoSEQ multiplex PCR; TCRdb's copy keeps in-frame clones and lacks some. The data hold approximately 350,000 clones, with more than 75% observed a single time. Sample: peripheral blood, taken in a trial of Ad26.COV2.S vaccine versus placebo. These receptors originate from a person aged 18 to 59 who received the Ad26.COV2.S COVID-19 vaccine or a placebo.

The chain joins TRBV11-3 to TRBJ2-3, with a tentative D call TRBD2 (6 bases). Germline lookup yields CDR1 SGHNT and CDR2 YENEEA. This CDR3 has 15 residues. The V and J ends lost 5 bases and 1 base respectively, with 13 bases between them. CDR3 in DNA: TGTGCCAGCAGCCCCAGCTGGGGGGGCACAGATACGCAGTATTTT. This translates into CASSPSWGGTDTQYF.

The chain uses TRBV4-1 and TRBJ1-1; 7 nucleotides line up with TRBD1. The CDR3 is made up of 16 amino acids. From germline, CDR1 is MGHRA and CDR2 YSYEKL. Unmatched junction bases numbered 4, after V lost 0 bases and J lost 0 bases. In nucleotides, the CDR3 is TGCGCCAGCAGCCAAGACAGACAGGGCATGAACACTGAAGCTTTCTTT. Translation: CASSQDRQGMNTEAFF.

Worth noting for this clone: Other DNA sequences of this sample code for an identical CDR3. The chain recombines TRBV24-1 with TRBJ2-1; D unresolved. V shed 4 bases and J shed 5 bases, with 5 bases lying between them. From germline, CDR1 is KGHDR and CDR2 SFDVKD. This CDR3 has 12 amino acids. CDR3 nucleotide sequence: TGTGCCACCAGTGACCCTAACAATGAGCAGTTCTTC. It specifies CATSDPNNEQFF.

This chain connects TRBV11-2 to TRBJ2-7; no clear D. V was clipped by 1 base and J by 2 bases, with 9 bases between them. Germline V lookup: CDR1 SGHAT, CDR2 FQNNGV. The CDR3 is 14 amino acids. In DNA, the CDR3 is TGTGCCAGCAGCTTAGTGGCTCGGGCCTACGAGCAGTACTTC. Amino acids: CASSLVARAYEQYF. The variable domain in full, completed from reference TRBV11-2 and TRBJ2-7, reads EAGVAQSPRYKIIEKRQSVAFWCNPISGHATLYWYQQILGQGPKLLIQFQNNGVVDDSQLPKDRFSAERLKGVDSTLKIQPAKLEDSAVYLCASSLVARAYEQYFGPGTRLTVT.

This sequence joins TRBV10-2 and TRBJ1-1; tentatively, D is TRBD1 (5 bases). Per germline, CDR1 WSHSY and CDR2 SAAADI. This CDR3 has 13 residues. The V end was cut by 3 bases, the J end by 4 bases, with 9 bases between. The CDR3 nucleotides read TGCGCCAGCAGTGAAGGGGCTGGCACTGAAGCTTTCTTT. It specifies CASSEGAGTEAFF.

V and J are TRBV11-2 and TRBJ2-1; the match to TRBD2 covers 15 bases. The V segment lost 3 bases and the J segment 4 bases; nucleotides outside the gene matches: 1. The CDR3 covers 16 residues. The V gene's germline CDR1 is SGHAT and CDR2 FQNNGV. The CDR3 region is CASSFGTSGGYNEQFF. CDR3 in DNA: TGTGCCAGCAGCTTCGGGACTAGCGGGGGGTACAATGAGCAGTTCTTC.

This chain uses TRBV4-2 with TRBJ1-1; D ambiguous. V lost 7 bases, J lost 5 bases, and 20 bases lay in between. CDR1 and CDR2 (germline): LGHNA, YNFKEQ. The CDR3 spans 15 residues. CDR3 protein: CASTPSDRRGTEAFF. CDR3 coding DNA: TGTGCCAGCACCCCCTCCGATCGCAGAGGAACTGAAGCTTTCTTT.

This chain joins TRBV6-2 or TRBV6-3 and TRBJ2-7, with D hard to call. V lost 4 bases to trimming and J lost 0 bases, with 7 bases between them. The CDR3 is 13 amino acids. The germline V gene has CDR1 MNHEY and CDR2 SVGEGT. CDR3 protein: CASSWADSYEQYF. CDR3 bases: TGTGCCAGCAGTTGGGCAGACTCCTACGAGCAGTACTTC.